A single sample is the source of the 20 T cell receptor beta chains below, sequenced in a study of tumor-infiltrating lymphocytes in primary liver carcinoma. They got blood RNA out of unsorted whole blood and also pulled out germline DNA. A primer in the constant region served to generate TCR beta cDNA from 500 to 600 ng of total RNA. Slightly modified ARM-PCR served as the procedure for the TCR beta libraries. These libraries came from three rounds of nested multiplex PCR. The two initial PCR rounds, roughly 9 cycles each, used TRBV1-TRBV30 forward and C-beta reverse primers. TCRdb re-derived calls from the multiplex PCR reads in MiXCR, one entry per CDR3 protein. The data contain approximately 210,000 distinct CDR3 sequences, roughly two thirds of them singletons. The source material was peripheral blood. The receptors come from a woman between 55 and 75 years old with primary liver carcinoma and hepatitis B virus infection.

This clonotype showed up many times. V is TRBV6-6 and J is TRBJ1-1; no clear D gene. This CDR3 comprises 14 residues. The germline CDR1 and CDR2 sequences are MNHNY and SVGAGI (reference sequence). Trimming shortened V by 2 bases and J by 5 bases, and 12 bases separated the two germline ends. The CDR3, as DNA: TGTGCCAGCAGTTACGGCACGCAAGGTACTGAAGCTTTCTTT. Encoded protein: CASSYGTQGTEAFF.

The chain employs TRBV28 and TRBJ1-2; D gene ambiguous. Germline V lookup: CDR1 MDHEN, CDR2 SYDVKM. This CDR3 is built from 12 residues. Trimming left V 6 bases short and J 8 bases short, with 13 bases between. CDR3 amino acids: CASSVRWCGYTF. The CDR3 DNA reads TGTGCCAGCAGCGTCCGGTGGTGCGGCTACACCTTC.

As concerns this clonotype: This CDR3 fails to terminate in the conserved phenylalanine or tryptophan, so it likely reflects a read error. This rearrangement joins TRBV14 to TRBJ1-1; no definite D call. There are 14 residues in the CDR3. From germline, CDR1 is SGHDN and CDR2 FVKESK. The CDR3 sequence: CTSSRLVGNTEAFC. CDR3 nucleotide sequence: TGTACCAGCAGCCGCCTAGTCGGGAACACTGAAGCTTTCTGT.

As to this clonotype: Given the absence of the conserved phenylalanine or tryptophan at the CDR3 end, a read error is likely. The CDR3 DNA reads as TGTGCCAGCAGCGCTCGGGACAGGGTCTACGAGCAGTACTCG. Translating gives CASSARDRVYEQYS. The chain links TRBV11-2 to TRBJ2-7; TRBD1 matches at 9 bases. The trim removed 5 bases at V and 3 bases at J, leaving 5 bases unmatched. CDR1 is SGHAT and CDR2 is FQNNGV in the germline V gene. The CDR3 loop spans 14 amino acids.

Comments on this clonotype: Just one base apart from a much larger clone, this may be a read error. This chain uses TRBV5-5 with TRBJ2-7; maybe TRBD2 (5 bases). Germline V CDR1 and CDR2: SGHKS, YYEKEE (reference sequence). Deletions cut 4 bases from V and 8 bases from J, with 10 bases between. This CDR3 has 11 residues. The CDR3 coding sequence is TGTGCCAGCAGCCGCCTCGGGAAGCAGTACTTC. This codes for CASSRLGKQYF. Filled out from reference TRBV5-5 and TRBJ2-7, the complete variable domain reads DAGVTQSPTHLIKTRGQQVTLRCSPISGHKSVSWYQQVLGQGPQFIFQYYEKEERGRGNFPDRFSARQFPNYSSELNVNALLLGDSALYLCASSRLGKQYFGPGTRLTVT.

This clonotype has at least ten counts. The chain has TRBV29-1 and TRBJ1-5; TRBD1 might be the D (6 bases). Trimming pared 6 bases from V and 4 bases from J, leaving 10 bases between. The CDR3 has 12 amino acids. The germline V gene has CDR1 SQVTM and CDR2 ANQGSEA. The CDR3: CSVAGVNQPQHF. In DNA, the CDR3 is TGCAGCGTCGCAGGGGTAAATCAGCCCCAGCATTTT.

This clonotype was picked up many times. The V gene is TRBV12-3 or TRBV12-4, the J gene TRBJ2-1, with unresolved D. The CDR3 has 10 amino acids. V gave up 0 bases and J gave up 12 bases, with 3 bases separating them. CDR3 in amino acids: CASSLAGQFF. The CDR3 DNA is TGTGCCAGCAGTTTAGCAGGGCAGTTCTTC.

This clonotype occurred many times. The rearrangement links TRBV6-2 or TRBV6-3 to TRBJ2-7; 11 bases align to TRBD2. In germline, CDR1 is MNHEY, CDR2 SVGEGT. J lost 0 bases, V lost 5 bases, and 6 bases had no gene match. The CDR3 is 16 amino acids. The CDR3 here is CASSLTTSGNSYEQYF. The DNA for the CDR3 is TGTGCCAGCAGTCTCACGACTAGCGGGAACTCCTACGAGCAGTACTTC.

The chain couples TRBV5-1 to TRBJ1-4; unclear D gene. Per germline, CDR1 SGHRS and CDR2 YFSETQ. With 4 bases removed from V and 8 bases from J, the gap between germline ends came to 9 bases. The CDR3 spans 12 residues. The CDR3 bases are TGCGCCAGCAGCCACTCAGGCGAAAAACTGTTTTTT. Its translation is CASSHSGEKLFF. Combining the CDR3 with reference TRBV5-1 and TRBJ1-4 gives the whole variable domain KAGVTQTPRYLIKTRGQQVTLSCSPISGHRSVSWYQQTPGQGLQFLFEYFSETQRNKGNFPGRFSGRQFSNSRSEMNVSTLELGDSALYLCASSHSGEKLFFGSGTQLSVL.

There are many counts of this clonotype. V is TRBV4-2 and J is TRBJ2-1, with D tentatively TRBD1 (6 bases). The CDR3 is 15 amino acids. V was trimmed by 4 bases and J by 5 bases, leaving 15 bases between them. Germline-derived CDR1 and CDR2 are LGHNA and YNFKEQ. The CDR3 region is CASSRSQGADNEQFF. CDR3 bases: TGTGCCAGCAGCCGGTCACAGGGAGCTGACAATGAGCAGTTCTTC.

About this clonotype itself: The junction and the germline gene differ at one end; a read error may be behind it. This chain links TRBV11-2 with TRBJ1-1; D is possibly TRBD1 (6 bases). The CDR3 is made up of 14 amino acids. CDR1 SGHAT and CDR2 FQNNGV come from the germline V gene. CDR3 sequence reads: CTSSLMGRDIEAFF. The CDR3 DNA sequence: TGTACCAGCAGCTTAATGGGGAGGGACATTGAAGCTTTCTTT.

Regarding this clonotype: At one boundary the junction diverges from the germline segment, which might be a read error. The CDR3 protein is CASSLRGNTEALF. The CDR3 DNA is TGTGCTAGCAGCTTACGCGGTAACACTGAAGCTCTCTTT. The chain uses TRBV11-2 and TRBJ1-1; D unresolved. This CDR3 comprises 13 residues. Germline V gene lookup returns CDR1 SGHAT and CDR2 FQNNGV.

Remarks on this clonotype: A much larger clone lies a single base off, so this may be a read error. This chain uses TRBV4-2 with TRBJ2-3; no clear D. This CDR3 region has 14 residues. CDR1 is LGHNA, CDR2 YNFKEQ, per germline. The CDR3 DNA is TGTGACAGCAGCCAAGTTCTGGGATCAGATACGCAGTATTTT. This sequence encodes CDSSQVLGSDTQYF.

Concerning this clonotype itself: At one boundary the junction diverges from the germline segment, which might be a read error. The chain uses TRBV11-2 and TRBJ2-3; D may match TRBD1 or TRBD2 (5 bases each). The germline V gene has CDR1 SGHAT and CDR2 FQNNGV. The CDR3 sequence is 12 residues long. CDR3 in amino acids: CARSLGDGIQYF. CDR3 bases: TGTGCCAGAAGCTTAGGGGACGGCATACAGTATTTT.

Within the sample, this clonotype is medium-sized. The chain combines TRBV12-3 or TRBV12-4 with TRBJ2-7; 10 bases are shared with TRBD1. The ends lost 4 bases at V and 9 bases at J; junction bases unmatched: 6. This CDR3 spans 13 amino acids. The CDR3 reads CASSSSGDRGQYF. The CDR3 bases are TGTGCCAGCAGTTCGTCAGGGGACAGGGGGCAGTACTTC.

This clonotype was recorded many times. CDR3 DNA sequence: TGTGCCAGCAGTTTGCGGACCGACACCCTAGCCAAAAACATTCAGTACTTC. Protein sequence: CASSLRTDTLAKNIQYF. This chain connects TRBV12-3 or TRBV12-4 to TRBJ2-4; D gene ambiguous. The V and J ends lost 3 bases and 0 bases respectively, with 15 bases between them. CDR3 length equals 17 residues.

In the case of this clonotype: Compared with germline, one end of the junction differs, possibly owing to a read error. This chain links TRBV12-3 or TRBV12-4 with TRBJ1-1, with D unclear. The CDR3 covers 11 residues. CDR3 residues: CASSLTREAIF. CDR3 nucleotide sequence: TGCGCCAGCAGCCTGACACGCGAAGCTATCTTT.

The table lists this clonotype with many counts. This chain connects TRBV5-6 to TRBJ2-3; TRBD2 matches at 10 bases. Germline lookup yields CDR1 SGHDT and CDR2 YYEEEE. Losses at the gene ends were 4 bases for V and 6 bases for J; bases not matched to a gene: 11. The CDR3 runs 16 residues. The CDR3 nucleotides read TGTGCCAGCAGCCCCTATCTAGCGGGAGTACTGGATACGCAGTATTTT. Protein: CASSPYLAGVLDTQYF. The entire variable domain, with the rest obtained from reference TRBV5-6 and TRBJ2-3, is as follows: DAGVTQSPTHLIKTRGQQVTLRCSPKSGHDTVSWYQQALGQGPQFIFQYYEEEERQRGNFPDRFSGHQFPNYSSELNVNALLLGDSALYLCASSPYLAGVLDTQYFGPGTRLTVL.

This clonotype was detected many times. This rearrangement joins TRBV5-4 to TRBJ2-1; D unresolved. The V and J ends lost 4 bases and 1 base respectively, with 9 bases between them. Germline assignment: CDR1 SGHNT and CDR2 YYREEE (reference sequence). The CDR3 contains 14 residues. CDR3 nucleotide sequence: TGTGCCAGCAGCATGGTTGGGTCCTACAATGAGCAGTTCTTC. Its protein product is CASSMVGSYNEQFF.

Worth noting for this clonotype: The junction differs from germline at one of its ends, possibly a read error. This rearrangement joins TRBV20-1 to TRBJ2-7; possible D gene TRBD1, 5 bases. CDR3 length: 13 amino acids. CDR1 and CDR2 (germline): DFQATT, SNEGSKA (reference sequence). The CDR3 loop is CTARAGAPYEQYF. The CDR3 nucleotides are TGCACTGCTAGGGCTGGGGCTCCCTACGAGCAGTACTTC.